These 10 T cell receptor beta chains originate from one sample sequenced in a study of shared clonotypes between healthy human individuals. The data were produced by immunoSEQ multiplex PCR, yet TCRdb's version contains in-frame clones alone and is incomplete. This repertoire shows around 1,000,000 clones, 60% to 85% found once; its top ten account for roughly 0.82%. The sequencing input was memory CD4+ T cells from PBMCs. Subset here: CD45RA-negative fraction. Every receptor here comes from a man younger than 30 in good health. Some clones in this sample may be carry-over from other donors' samples.

This chain connects TRBV5-5 to TRBJ2-3; D gene ambiguous. V dropped 1 base and J dropped 2 bases, with 5 bases sitting between them. The CDR3 extends over 13 amino acids. Germline V lookup: CDR1 SGHKS, CDR2 YYEKEE (reference sequence). CDR3 loop: CASSLTTTDTQYF. The DNA of the CDR3 is TGTGCCAGCAGCTTGACCACCACAGATACGCAGTATTTT.

V is TRBV25-1 and J is TRBJ2-1; 8 bases align to TRBD2. The CDR3 consists of 15 residues. The junction had 7 bases not matched to a gene; V was cut back by 5 bases and J by 4 bases. The germline V gene has CDR1 MGHDK and CDR2 SYGVNS. The CDR3 spells CASSSQRESYNEQFF. CDR3 nucleotide sequence: TGTGCCAGCAGTTCTCAGCGGGAGTCTTACAATGAGCAGTTCTTC.

The chain combines TRBV9 with TRBJ1-2, with 9 bases lining up with TRBD1. V lost 4 bases and J lost 2; bases outside the gene matches: 6. CDR3 size: 15 residues. Germline loops: CDR1 SGDLS, CDR2 YYNGEE. The CDR3 here is CASSLGGQGNYGYTF. DNA for the CDR3: TGTGCCAGCAGCCTAGGGGGACAGGGAAACTATGGCTACACCTTC.

The DNA for the CDR3 is TGTGCCAGCAGCTTACGGGGGGGACAGCAAGAGACCCAGTACTTC. Residues: CASSLRGGQQETQYF. The genes are TRBV5-6 and TRBJ2-5, with D tentatively TRBD2 (8 bases). Germline V lookup: CDR1 SGHDT, CDR2 YYEEEE. Trimming pared 2 bases from V and 2 bases from J, leaving 13 bases between. The CDR3 extends over 15 amino acids.

The chain's CDR3 is CASSILGGFDEQFF. CDR3 DNA: TGTGCCAGCAGTATACTAGGAGGCTTCGATGAGCAGTTCTTC. This chain joins TRBV28 and TRBJ2-1, with D perhaps TRBD2 (5 bases). In germline, CDR1 is MDHEN, CDR2 SYDVKM. The CDR3 spans 14 residues. Trimming shortened V by 5 bases and J by 8 bases, and 16 bases separated the two germline ends.

V and J are TRBV20-1 and TRBJ2-3, with D unclear. From germline, CDR1 is DFQATT and CDR2 SNEGSKA (reference sequence). The CDR3 has 11 residues. CDR3 coding DNA: TGCAGGGCAGGAGCGCCAGATACGCAGTATTTT. It is translated as CRAGAPDTQYF.

The rearrangement uses TRBV4-3 and TRBJ2-7, with D possibly being TRBD1 (6 bases). Trimming took 4 bases from V and 1 from J, leaving 17 bases between them. Germline V CDR1 and CDR2: LGHNA, YSLEER. The CDR3 totals 16 residues. Here the CDR3 reads CASSPNMGARSYEQYF. The CDR3 bases are TGCGCCAGCAGCCCGAATATGGGGGCTCGGTCCTACGAGCAGTACTTC.

This clone was counted many times. The chain joins TRBV21-1 to TRBJ1-4. TRBV21-1 constitutes a pseudogene. There are 12 residues in the CDR3. CDR3 nucleotide sequence: TGTGCCAGCAGCAAACGGGGGCAAAAACTGTTTTTT. Translated: CASSKRGQKLFF.

This chain links TRBV10-3 with TRBJ2-1; 9 bases match TRBD2. The germline gives CDR1 ENHRY, CDR2 SYGVKD. Trimming removed 2 bases from V and 7 bases from J; junction bases left unmatched: 6. The CDR3 loop spans 15 amino acids. Here the CDR3 DNA reads TGTGCCATCAGTGAGGCGAGCGGGAGGACGAATGAGCAGTTCTTC. This codes for CAISEASGRTNEQFF.

This chain connects TRBV5-6 to TRBJ2-7, with 7 bases fitting TRBD1. Germline V CDR1 and CDR2: SGHDT, YYEEEE. The CDR3 runs 14 residues. Trimming cost V 4 bases and J 2 bases; bases outside gene matches: 6. CDR3 bases: TGTGCCAGCAGCCTCGGGACAGCCACCTACGAGCAGTACTTC. It is translated as CASSLGTATYEQYF.